Each of the 32 T cell receptor beta chains below was sequenced from the same sample in a study of T cell repertoires in cytomegalovirus infection. TCRdb independently ran MiXCR on the reads; one entry per CDR3 protein. The table has some 500,000 distinct CDR3 sequences, about 39% seen once. Their specific antigens are unknown. The sequences come from cultured PBMCs, collected from culture after CMV antigen stimulation. Receptor source: a human donor in good health (CMV status not recorded). Some clones in this sample may be carry-over from other donors' samples.

The chain couples TRBV19 to TRBJ1-3, with D unresolved. Trimming stripped 3 bases from V and 0 bases from J, with 12 bases between. Germline V CDR1 and CDR2: LNHDA, SQIVND (reference sequence). CDR3 size: 16 residues. As DNA, the CDR3 is TGTGCCAGTAGTATTTTCGGTGCCCGCTCTGGAAACACCATATATTTT. This sequence encodes CASSIFGARSGNTIYF.

The chain uses TRBV7-9 and TRBJ1-6; 9 bases are a match to TRBD1. The CDR3 has 15 residues. The germline gives CDR1 SEHNR, CDR2 FQNEAQ (reference sequence). V gave up 3 bases and J gave up 6 bases; unmatched junction bases: 3. The CDR3 spells CASSLGDRVNSPLHF. In DNA form, the CDR3 reads TGTGCCAGCAGCTTGGGGGACAGGGTTAATTCACCCCTCCACTTT.

This clonotype was seen at least ten times. The chain carries TRBV7-8 and TRBJ1-2, with no clear D. With 1 base removed from V and 1 base from J, the gap between germline ends came to 13 bases. Germline V lookup: CDR1 SGHVS, CDR2 FQNEAQ. The CDR3 spans 16 residues. The CDR3 loop reads CASSLGFQDYNYGYTF. In nucleotides, the CDR3 is TGTGCCAGCAGCTTAGGGTTTCAGGACTATAACTATGGCTACACCTTC.

The chain combines TRBV7-2 with TRBJ2-3; 8 bases map to TRBD2. Germline V gives CDR1 SGHTA, CDR2 FQGNSA. There are 14 residues in the CDR3. V was pared by 5 bases and J by 5 bases, with 6 bases of the junction left unmatched. DNA of the CDR3: TGTGCCAGCAGCGAGGCGGGGGGCAGAGATACGCAGTATTTT. As protein: CASSEAGGRDTQYF.

This chain connects TRBV4-2 to TRBJ2-3; D is uncertain. Germline V gives CDR1 LGHNA, CDR2 YNFKEQ. Trimming shortened V by 4 bases and J by 6 bases, and 20 bases separated the two germline ends. This CDR3 is 16 amino acids long. The CDR3 loop is CASSPASWTDRDTQYF. DNA for the CDR3: TGTGCCAGCAGCCCCGCTTCTTGGACCGACCGGGATACGCAGTATTTT.

A few counts support this clonotype. This rearrangement joins TRBV6-1 to TRBJ1-2, with D hard to call. V lost 4 bases, J lost 5 bases, and 20 bases lay in between. In germline, CDR1 is MNHNS, CDR2 SASEGT. This CDR3 has 16 residues. CDR3 bases: TGTGCCAGCAGTGTAGCACAGTTCGCCCAGCCGTATGGCTACACCTTC. It encodes CASSVAQFAQPYGYTF.

This clonotype appeared many times. This sequence joins TRBV7-8 and TRBJ2-5; D not certain. Germline V gene data show CDR1 as SGHVS and CDR2 as FQNEAQ. The CDR3 totals 15 residues. V dropped 6 bases and J dropped 7 bases, with 21 bases sitting between them. DNA for the CDR3: TGTGCCAGCAGTCAGGCGGTGAACTCTGGCGGGACCCAGTACTTC. Its protein product is CASSQAVNSGGTQYF.

Here the CDR3 DNA reads TGTGCCAGCAGCTTGGGCGGGGCATATGGCCTGAACACTGAAGCTTTCTTT. It is translated as CASSLGGAYGLNTEAFF. The J gene is TRBJ1-1, the V gene TRBV5-5; D may be TRBD1 (5 bases). The CDR3 is made up of 17 amino acids. Germline V gives CDR1 SGHKS, CDR2 YYEKEE (reference sequence). Trimming pared 0 bases from V and 0 bases from J, leaving 15 bases between.

The rearrangement links TRBV7-9 to TRBJ2-3; a weak D match, TRBD1 (5 bases). This CDR3 has 17 amino acids. Trimming removed 5 bases from V and 4 bases from J, with 22 bases in between. The germline V gene has CDR1 SEHNR and CDR2 FQNEAQ (reference sequence). This chain's CDR3 is CASSRTGAAIYSDTQYF. The DNA for the CDR3 is TGTGCCAGCAGCCGAACAGGCGCCGCCATCTACTCAGATACGCAGTATTTT.

This clonotype was found once. The genes are TRBV6-1 and TRBJ2-3, with D possibly matching TRBD2 (6 bases). The length of the CDR3 is 12 residues. Per germline, CDR1 MNHNS and CDR2 SASEGT. The ends were cut back, 11 bases at V and 2 bases at J, with 11 bases in the middle. The CDR3 sequence is CAGGGVTDTQYF. CDR3 sequence (DNA): TGTGCCGGAGGAGGGGTCACAGATACGCAGTATTTT.

This clonotype was observed a handful of times. The chain employs TRBV19 and TRBJ1-5, with D perhaps TRBD1 (6 bases). The V gene's germline CDR1 is LNHDA and CDR2 SQIVND (reference sequence). CDR3 length: 15 amino acids. Deletions cut 8 bases from V and 4 bases from J, with 18 bases between. For the CDR3, the DNA is TGTGCCAGTCGAACTCTACAGGGAGAAAATCAGCCCCAGCATTTT. As protein: CASRTLQGENQPQHF.

J is TRBJ2-1 and V is TRBV20-1; 10 bases fit TRBD2. Germline CDR1 reads DFQATT; CDR2 reads SNEGSKA (reference sequence). The junction had 15 bases not matched to a gene; V was cut back by 0 bases and J by 4 bases. The CDR3 has 19 amino acids. CDR3 sequence: CSARDSRVVATSGYNEQFF. CDR3 sequence (DNA): TGCAGTGCTAGAGATAGTAGAGTGGTAGCGACTAGCGGGTACAATGAGCAGTTCTTC.

The table lists this clonotype with a few counts. The rearrangement links TRBV6-6 to TRBJ2-3, with D perhaps matching TRBD2 (5 bases). Germline V lookup: CDR1 MNHNY, CDR2 SVGAGI (reference sequence). This CDR3 is built from 19 residues. V dropped 7 bases and J dropped 3 bases, with 29 bases sitting between them. The CDR3 loop reads CASTQGKSGFWTVTDTQYF. CDR3 coding DNA: TGTGCCAGCACCCAAGGAAAGTCGGGGTTTTGGACTGTGACAGATACGCAGTATTTT.

The chain combines TRBV6-6 with TRBJ1-4, with 12 bases lining up with TRBD1. CDR1 and CDR2 from the germline V gene are MNHNY and SVGAGI (reference sequence). The CDR3 spans 16 residues. With 1 base clipped from V and 6 bases from J, the junction kept 3 bases outside the gene matches. CDR3 sequence: CASSYWDRGLDEKLFF. The CDR3 bases are TGTGCCAGCAGTTACTGGGACAGGGGGCTTGATGAAAAACTGTTTTTT.

The chain carries TRBV10-3 and TRBJ1-5, with D maybe TRBD1 (5 bases). With 4 bases removed from V and 5 bases from J, the gap between germline ends came to 9 bases. The CDR3 runs to 13 residues. Germline assignment: CDR1 ENHRY and CDR2 SYGVKD. The CDR3 DNA reads as TGTGCCATCAGTGGCAGGGAGGATCAGCCCCAGCATTTT. It codes for CAISGREDQPQHF.

The V gene is TRBV6-2 or TRBV6-3, the J gene TRBJ2-1, with 7 nucleotides matching TRBD2. The ends lost 4 bases at V and 6 bases at J; junction bases unmatched: 12. Germline CDR1 is MNHEY and CDR2 is SVGEGT. The CDR3 contains 16 residues. CDR3: CASSFFGGRRVNEQFF. CDR3 sequence (DNA): TGTGCCAGCAGTTTTTTCGGGGGGAGGAGGGTCAATGAGCAGTTCTTC.

Comment on this clonotype: Compared with germline, one end of the junction differs, possibly owing to a read error. The gene calls are TRBV7-2 and TRBJ1-5; D is ambiguous. Germline V gene sequence: CDR1 SGHTA, CDR2 FQGNSA. This CDR3 comprises 16 residues. CDR3 sequence reads: CVSSLKRAISNQPQHF. The DNA for the CDR3 is TGTGTCAGCAGCTTAAAAAGGGCTATTAGCAATCAGCCCCAGCATTTT.

V gene TRBV7-2 combines with J gene TRBJ2-7, with D tentatively TRBD1 or TRBD2 (5 bases each). CDR1 and CDR2 from the germline V gene are SGHTA and FQGNSA. V was pared by 4 bases and J by 2 bases, with 9 bases between. This CDR3 is 13 amino acids long. The CDR3 DNA is TGTGCCAGCAGCTCCGGGGCGGCCTACGAGCAGTACTTC. Amino acid sequence: CASSSGAAYEQYF. The entire variable domain, with the rest obtained from reference TRBV7-2 and TRBJ2-7, is as follows: GAGVSQSPSNKVTEKGKDVELRCDPISGHTALYWYRQSLGQGLEFLIYFQGNSAPDKSGLPSDRFSAERTGGSVSTLTIQRTQQEDSAVYLCASSSGAAYEQYFGPGTRLTVT.

V usage is TRBV15 and J usage is TRBJ2-7; D might be TRBD1 (5 bases). Germline assignment: CDR1 LNHNV and CDR2 YYDKDF (reference sequence). The CDR3 loop spans 11 amino acids. V lost 7 bases to trimming and J lost 6 bases, with 10 bases between them. The CDR3: CATKGMGEQYF. The CDR3 DNA reads as TGTGCCACCAAGGGGATGGGCGAGCAGTACTTC.

The chain uses TRBV7-6 and TRBJ2-3, with 9 bases matching TRBD2. Unmatched junction bases numbered 7, after V lost 5 bases and J lost 4 bases. Germline CDR1 and CDR2: SGHVS and FNYEAQ. CDR3 length: 15 amino acids. The CDR3 nucleotides read TGTGCCAGCAGCCCCAGGGGGACTAGCCCAGATACGCAGTATTTT. Its translation is CASSPRGTSPDTQYF.

This clonotype showed up many times. V is TRBV5-1 and J is TRBJ1-1; no clear D gene. Germline CDR1 reads SGHRS; CDR2 reads YFSETQ. CDR3 length equals 13 residues. V was clipped by 4 bases and J by 1 base, with 8 bases between them. In DNA form, the CDR3 reads TGCGCCAGCAGCCCAGGCACGAACACTGAAGCTTTCTTT. It encodes CASSPGTNTEAFF.

The chain recombines TRBV9 with TRBJ1-1; no reliable D call. Germline assignment: CDR1 SGDLS and CDR2 YYNGEE. This CDR3 has 15 residues. V was shortened by 3 bases and J by 5 bases, with 17 bases between the two germline ends. CDR3: CASSAPKGRGTEAFF. For the CDR3, the DNA is TGTGCCAGCAGCGCTCCTAAGGGCAGAGGGACTGAAGCTTTCTTT.

Comment on this clonotype: At one end, the junction sequence differs from germline, possibly due to a read error. This chain connects TRBV6-2 or TRBV6-3 to TRBJ2-1, with 8 positions matching TRBD1. Germline V gene sequence: CDR1 MNHEY, CDR2 SVGEGT. The CDR3 is 14 amino acids. CDR3 DNA sequence: TGTGCCAGCAGCAAAACAGGGGGGTACAATGAGCAGTTATTC. Amino acid sequence: CASSKTGGYNEQLF.

This clonotype was observed once. The chain recombines TRBV4-1 with TRBJ2-1; D is perhaps TRBD1 or TRBD2 (6 bases each). The germline V gene has CDR1 MGHRA and CDR2 YSYEKL. This CDR3 region has 17 residues. Between the trimmed V and J ends, which lost 6 bases and 0 bases, there was a span of 18 bases. The CDR3 loop is CASRTNGGHSSYNEQFF. CDR3 nucleotides: TGCGCCAGCAGAACGAACGGGGGCCATAGCTCCTACAATGAGCAGTTCTTC.

This clonotype was detected a few times. This chain links TRBV7-2 with TRBJ1-1; 9 nucleotides line up with TRBD1. The CDR3 runs to 15 residues. Trimming cost V 5 bases and J 5 bases; bases outside gene matches: 9. CDR1 and CDR2 (germline): SGHTA, FQGNSA. The CDR3 sequence is CASSLGQGRFTEAFF. The CDR3 coding sequence is TGTGCCAGCAGCCTAGGACAGGGGAGGTTTACTGAAGCTTTCTTT. Full variable domain (missing parts from reference TRBV7-2 and TRBJ1-1): GAGVSQSPSNKVTEKGKDVELRCDPISGHTALYWYRQSLGQGLEFLIYFQGNSAPDKSGLPSDRFSAERTGGSVSTLTIQRTQQEDSAVYLCASSLGQGRFTEAFFGQGTRLTVV.

This clonotype was seen a handful of times. J is TRBJ2-5 and V is TRBV19; D possibly corresponds to TRBD2 (5 bases). Germline V lookup: CDR1 LNHDA, CDR2 SQIVND (reference sequence). Trimming removed 7 bases from V and 5 bases from J, with 14 bases in between. The CDR3 is 13 amino acids. The CDR3 nucleotides read TGTGCCAGTACCGGCCTTCGGGATGAGACCCAGTACTTC. Protein sequence: CASTGLRDETQYF.

The chain recombines TRBV7-2 with TRBJ1-1; D is unresolved. The ends were cut back, 4 bases at V and 1 base at J, with 10 bases in the middle. Per the germline V gene, CDR1 is SGHTA and CDR2 is FQGNSA. This CDR3 has 14 amino acids. Here the CDR3 reads CASSSPRRNTEAFF. CDR3 DNA: TGTGCCAGCAGCTCCCCCAGGAGGAACACTGAAGCTTTCTTT.

V and J are TRBV20-1 and TRBJ2-2; D is unresolved. Looked up from germline, CDR1 is DFQATT and CDR2 is SNEGSKA (reference sequence). Trimming took off 5 bases at V and 2 bases at J, with 9 bases between the two ends. This CDR3 has 13 residues. CDR3 sequence reads: CSADGSNTGELFF. The DNA for the CDR3 is TGCAGTGCTGATGGTTCAAACACCGGGGAGCTGTTTTTT.

The rearrangement links TRBV7-2 to TRBJ2-1, with a tentative D call TRBD2 (6 bases). The CDR3 totals 13 residues. CDR1 is SGHTA, CDR2 FQGNSA, per germline. Trimming pared 10 bases from V and 4 bases from J, leaving 14 bases between. The CDR3 DNA is TGTGCCACCTCACTCGGGGGTTACAATGAGCAGTTCTTC. It translates to CATSLGGYNEQFF.

This clonotype was detected only a few times. The chain uses TRBV28 and TRBJ1-1; possibly TRBD1 for D (6 bases). The CDR3 consists of 14 residues. Trimming removed 4 bases from V and 4 bases from J, with 13 bases in between. Germline CDR1 reads MDHEN; CDR2 reads SYDVKM. The CDR3 coding sequence is TGTGCCAGCAGTTCCAGGGGTCGTTCCACTGAAGCTTTCTTT. Protein sequence: CASSSRGRSTEAFF.

Only a few counts were recorded for this clonotype. For the CDR3, the DNA is TGTGCCATCAGTGAGAAGGGGGCGGCTAATGAAAAACTGTTTTTT. It specifies CAISEKGAANEKLFF. The chain links TRBV10-3 to TRBJ1-4; 7 nucleotides align to TRBD1. V was pared by 2 bases and J by 3 bases, with 3 bases of the junction left unmatched. CDR1 is ENHRY, CDR2 SYGVKD, per germline. There are 15 residues in the CDR3.

The V gene is TRBV7-2, the J gene TRBJ2-3; 8 nucleotides match TRBD2. Trimming removed 6 bases from V and 2 bases from J; junction bases left unmatched: 13. Germline CDR1 and CDR2: SGHTA and FQGNSA. The CDR3 contains 17 residues. CDR3 nucleotide sequence: TGTGCCAGCAGTCGGGGGGGGGGTAGCGGCTCCACAGATACGCAGTATTTT. Translating gives CASSRGGGSGSTDTQYF.